The 31 T cell receptor beta chains below were found in one sample sequenced in a study of cytomegalovirus exposure and HLA in healthy donors. PCR was performed using 60 Vbeta and 13 Jbeta primers. Here immunoSEQ multiplex PCR was the method, and the copy in TCRdb shows in-frame clones only, minus some. The sample has 95,000 to 110,000 clones, roughly 78% seen once. The material sequenced was PBMCs. The receptors here all came from a woman in her 40s in good health and CMV-seronegative.

The chain has TRBV10-3 and TRBJ2-1; the match to TRBD1 covers 7 bases. The CDR3 is made up of 16 amino acids. Per germline, CDR1 ENHRY and CDR2 SYGVKD. The ends lost 6 bases at V and 0 bases at J; junction bases unmatched: 8. CDR3 nucleotides: TGTGCCATCAGACCGACAGGGAAAAGCTCCTACAATGAGCAGTTCTTC. Translated: CAIRPTGKSSYNEQFF.

This chain joins TRBV27 and TRBJ2-7; 11 bases are shared with TRBD2. From germline, CDR1 is MNHEY and CDR2 SMNVEV (reference sequence). The CDR3 sequence is 14 residues long. V lost 5 bases to trimming and J lost 4 bases; unmatched junction nucleotides: 4. CDR3 sequence reads: CASSKGLAEYEQYF. CDR3 sequence (DNA): TGTGCCAGCAGTAAGGGACTAGCGGAATACGAGCAGTACTTC.

CDR3 sequence: CASSEGPVSGNTIYF. CDR3 sequence (DNA): TGTGCCAGCAGTGAAGGGCCCGTTTCTGGAAACACCATATATTTT. The rearrangement uses TRBV2 and TRBJ1-3; no clear D gene. CDR1 and CDR2 (germline): SNHLY, FYNNEI. V lost 1 base to trimming and J lost 1 base, with 8 bases between them. CDR3 size: 15 residues. Drawing the rest from reference TRBV2 and TRBJ1-3, the complete variable domain is EPEVTQTPSHQVTQMGQEVILRCVPISNHLYFYWYRQILGQKVEFLVSFYNNEISEKSEIFDDQFSVERPDGSNFTLKIRSTKLEDSAMYFCASSEGPVSGNTIYFGEGSWLTVV.

V gene TRBV5-1 combines with J gene TRBJ2-1, with D tentatively TRBD1 (7 bases). V lost 4 bases and J 10 bases, leaving 24 bases between the germline ends. Germline V CDR1 and CDR2: SGHRS, YFSETQ. This CDR3 has 16 amino acids. CDR3 residues: CASSPYAGSPTGEQFF. The CDR3 DNA reads TGCGCCAGCAGCCCTTACGCGGGGTCGCCGACAGGGGAGCAGTTCTTC.

CDR3 nucleotides: TGCAGCGTTCAGACTAGCGGGAGGGCCGATGAGCAGTTCTTC. Protein product: CSVQTSGRADEQFF. The chain couples TRBV29-1 to TRBJ2-1; 14 bases match TRBD2. V lost 5 bases to trimming and J lost 8 bases; unmatched junction nucleotides: 5. CDR3 length: 14 residues. CDR1 and CDR2 (germline): SQVTM, ANQGSEA.

The chain recombines TRBV29-1 with TRBJ2-1; D may be TRBD1 (7 bases). Germline-derived CDR1 and CDR2 are SQVTM and ANQGSEA. V was pared by 6 bases and J by 7 bases, with 22 bases between. CDR3 length equals 15 residues. CDR3 sequence: CSVLHRQGGRNEQFF. The CDR3 bases are TGCAGCGTCCTCCACCGACAGGGAGGAAGGAATGAGCAGTTCTTC.

For the CDR3, the DNA is TGTGCCAGCAGTTACTCGAGGCGGGAAGCAAATCAGCCCCAGCATTTT. It encodes CASSYSRREANQPQHF. V is TRBV6-5 and J is TRBJ1-5; no clear D gene. Germline V gene data show CDR1 as MNHEY and CDR2 as SVGAGI. The V and J ends lost 0 bases and 4 bases respectively, with 13 bases between them. CDR3 length: 16 residues.

The chain has TRBV29-1 and TRBJ2-1; a possible D gene is TRBD1 (5 bases). The CDR3 is 16 residues long. Trimming stripped 7 bases from V and 5 bases from J, with 24 bases between. Germline CDR1 SQVTM, CDR2 ANQGSEA. CDR3 DNA sequence: TGCAGCGCCGCCAAAGGGTCGACAGTAGTTAACAATGAGCAGTTCTTC. This sequence encodes CSAAKGSTVVNNEQFF.

The V call is TRBV19, the J call TRBJ2-7, with 9 bases aligning to TRBD1. This CDR3 contains 14 residues. V was pared by 10 bases and J by 4 bases, with 11 bases of the junction left unmatched. Germline V gene data show CDR1 as LNHDA and CDR2 as SQIVND (reference sequence). The CDR3 coding sequence is TGTGCCACTCCACCGGGACAGGGTTCTTACGAGCAGTACTTC. Encoded protein: CATPPGQGSYEQYF.

This chain joins TRBV13 and TRBJ2-1; 13 bases map to TRBD2. With 5 bases clipped from V and 6 bases from J, the junction kept 10 bases outside the gene matches. CDR1 PRHDT and CDR2 FYEKMQ come from the germline V gene (reference sequence). This CDR3 is built from 17 residues. CDR3 bases: TGTGCCAGCAGCGCAGGGCCCGGGACTAGCGGGACCAATGAGCAGTTCTTC. Protein product: CASSAGPGTSGTNEQFF. The variable domain in full, completed from reference TRBV13 and TRBJ2-1, reads AAGVIQSPRHLIKEKRETATLKCYPIPRHDTVYWYQQGPGQDPQFLISFYEKMQSDKGSIPDRFSAQQFSDYHSELNMSSLELGDSALYFCASSAGPGTSGTNEQFFGPGTRLTVL.

This chain links TRBV6-4 with TRBJ2-3; the match to TRBD2 covers 14 bases. The CDR3 sequence is 15 residues long. With V trimmed by 9 bases and J by 3 bases, 5 bases remained unmatched. Germline CDR1 and CDR2: MRHNA and SNTAGT. The CDR3 region is CARTGTSGRTDTQYF. For the CDR3, the DNA is TGTGCCAGGACCGGGACTAGCGGGAGAACAGATACGCAGTATTTT.

Only one count was recorded for this clone. The chain employs TRBV7-2 and TRBJ2-7; a weak D match, TRBD1 (6 bases). The ends were cut back, 7 bases at V and 8 bases at J, with 15 bases in the middle. Germline CDR1 and CDR2: SGHTA and FQGNSA. The CDR3 is 12 residues long. CDR3 sequence: CASKAGEPQQYF. The DNA for the CDR3 is TGTGCCAGCAAGGCAGGGGAGCCGCAGCAGTACTTC.

The CDR3 loop is CASTGGGARWCGYTF. CDR3 DNA: TGTGCCAGCACAGGAGGGGGCGCGCGCTGGTGTGGCTACACCTTC. This chain joins TRBV28 and TRBJ1-2, with TRBD1 matching 7 bases. The length of the CDR3 is 15 residues. V shed 7 bases, J shed 7 bases, and the junction held 15 bases outside the gene matches. Germline CDR1 MDHEN, CDR2 SYDVKM.

The genes are TRBV5-5 and TRBJ2-7; 7 positions agree with TRBD2. In germline, CDR1 is SGHKS, CDR2 YYEKEE (reference sequence). J gave up 1 base and V 2 bases, and 6 bases lay outside the gene matches. The CDR3 runs 15 residues. The CDR3 DNA reads as TGTGCCAGCAGCTTTGGTGCTAGCGGATCCTACGAGCAGTACTTC. It specifies CASSFGASGSYEQYF.

The chain recombines TRBV7-2 with TRBJ1-1, with 7 bases fitting TRBD1. Germline V lookup: CDR1 SGHTA, CDR2 FQGNSA. This CDR3 contains 15 residues. V dropped 3 bases and J dropped 4; count of bases not matched to a gene: 8. CDR3 sequence reads: CASSFEGAPGTEAFF. The CDR3 DNA sequence: TGTGCCAGCAGCTTCGAGGGGGCGCCCGGCACTGAAGCTTTCTTT.

V and J are TRBV27 and TRBJ2-3; tentatively, D is TRBD1 (5 bases). The V gene lost 3 bases and the J gene lost 3 bases, with 7 bases spanning the gap. CDR3 length equals 13 residues. Germline lookup yields CDR1 MNHEY and CDR2 SMNVEV (reference sequence). CDR3 amino acids: CASSFDRTDTQYF. In DNA, the CDR3 is TGTGCCAGCAGTTTTGACAGAACAGATACGCAGTATTTT.

The chain recombines TRBV19 with TRBJ1-1; 9 bases map to TRBD1. In germline, CDR1 is LNHDA, CDR2 SQIVND (reference sequence). V shed 3 bases and J 1 base; nucleotides not matched to a gene: 3. This CDR3 spans 15 amino acids. This chain's CDR3 is CASSIRTGANTEAFF. CDR3 nucleotide sequence: TGTGCCAGTAGTATCCGGACAGGGGCGAACACTGAAGCTTTCTTT. The variable domain in full, completed from reference TRBV19 and TRBJ1-1, reads DGGITQSPKYLFRKEGQNVTLSCEQNLNHDAMYWYRQDPGQGLRLIYYSQIVNDFQKGDIAEGYSVSREKKESFPLTVTSAQKNPTAFYLCASSIRTGANTEAFFGQGTRLTVV.

The chain's CDR3 is CASSSPRASGRYNEQFF. CDR3 nucleotide sequence: TGTGCCAGCAGTTCGCCCAGGGCTAGCGGGCGATACAATGAGCAGTTCTTC. The chain links TRBV28 to TRBJ2-1, with 8 bases lining up with TRBD2. This CDR3 is 17 amino acids long. With 4 bases clipped from V and 4 bases from J, the junction kept 12 bases outside the gene matches. Germline-derived CDR1 and CDR2 are MDHEN and SYDVKM. Filled out from reference TRBV28 and TRBJ2-1, the complete variable domain reads DVKVTQSSRYLVKRTGEKVFLECVQDMDHENMFWYRQDPGLGLRLIYFSYDVKMKEKGDIPEGYSVSREKKERFSLILESASTNQTSMYLCASSSPRASGRYNEQFFGPGTRLTVL.

The J gene is TRBJ1-5, the V gene TRBV7-8; TRBD1 is a possible D gene (6 bases). Trimming shortened V by 1 base and J by 4 bases, and 17 bases separated the two germline ends. Per germline, CDR1 SGHVS and CDR2 FQNEAQ. The CDR3 is 17 amino acids. This CDR3 reads CASSLGTEGVWNQPQHF. CDR3 DNA: TGTGCCAGCAGCTTAGGGACAGAAGGTGTTTGGAATCAGCCCCAGCATTTT. Full variable domain (rest looked up from reference TRBV7-8 and TRBJ1-5): GAGVSQSPRYKVAKRGQDVALRCDPISGHVSLFWYQQALGQGPEFLTYFQNEAQLDKSGLPSDRFFAERPEGSVSTLKIQRTQQEDSAVYLCASSLGTEGVWNQPQHFGDGTRLSIL.

The gene calls are TRBV10-3 and TRBJ2-5; 8 positions agree with TRBD1. J gave up 5 bases and V 6 bases, and 5 bases lay outside the gene matches. CDR1 is ENHRY, CDR2 SYGVKD, per germline. This CDR3 has 13 residues. CDR3 in DNA: TGTGCCATCAGGACACAGGGGGTTGAGACCCAGTACTTC. This encodes CAIRTQGVETQYF.

This clone has a single count. The conserved phenylalanine or tryptophan is not found at the CDR3 terminus, so this likely reflects a read error. The V and J genes are TRBV20-1 and TRBJ2-7; tentative D call: TRBD1 (6 bases). CDR1 and CDR2 from the germline V gene are DFQATT and SNEGSKA (reference sequence). V lost 8 bases and J lost 1, with 9 bases in between. The CDR3 has 11 residues. Here the CDR3 reads CSTRGSYEQYS. Written as DNA, the CDR3 is TGCAGTACCAGGGGTTCCTACGAGCAGTACTCC.

This clone appeared a few times. The CDR3 here is CASSSGQGAYEQYF. The DNA for the CDR3 is TGTGCCAGCAGCTCGGGACAGGGAGCCTACGAGCAGTACTTC. The V call is TRBV7-9, the J call TRBJ2-7, with 9 bases identical to TRBD1. Germline V lookup: CDR1 SEHNR, CDR2 FQNEAQ (reference sequence). The CDR3 is 14 amino acids. V trimming: 4 bases; J trimming: 2 bases; junction bases outside the gene matches: 3. Looking up the rest from reference TRBV7-9 and TRBJ2-7 gives the full variable domain: DTGVSQNPRHKITKRGQNVTFRCDPISEHNRLYWYRQTLGQGPEFLTYFQNEAQLEKSRLLSDRFSAERPKGSFSTLEIQRTEQGDSAMYLCASSSGQGAYEQYFGPGTRLTVT.

The V gene is TRBV6-5, the J gene TRBJ2-5; D not certain. The CDR3 is 13 amino acids. From germline, CDR1 is MNHEY and CDR2 SVGAGI. V was trimmed by 2 bases and J by 5 bases, leaving 9 bases between them. The CDR3, as DNA: TGTGCCAGCAGTTACGACTCGGAGGAGACCCAGTACTTC. This sequence encodes CASSYDSEETQYF.

The chain recombines TRBV6-5 with TRBJ1-1; a possible D gene is TRBD1 (6 bases). With 7 bases removed from V and 4 bases from J, the gap between germline ends came to 19 bases. The CDR3 consists of 15 residues. Germline-derived CDR1 and CDR2 are MNHEY and SVGAGI. Here the CDR3 DNA reads TGTGCCAGCACCCCGGGGCAGGGGCCCTTCACTGAAGCTTTCTTT. The encoded protein is CASTPGQGPFTEAFF.

The chain is built from TRBV5-1 and TRBJ2-2, with a possible D match to TRBD1 (5 bases). The CDR3 is made up of 16 amino acids. V was trimmed by 1 base and J by 1 base, leaving 11 bases between them. From germline, CDR1 is SGHRS and CDR2 YFSETQ. The CDR3 nucleotides are TGCGCCAGCAGCTTGAGGGGCGTTTTGAACACCGGGGAGCTGTTTTTT. Its protein is CASSLRGVLNTGELFF.

V and J are TRBV7-8 and TRBJ2-3; possibly TRBD2 for D (5 bases). CDR3 length: 18 amino acids. Per the germline V gene, CDR1 is SGHVS and CDR2 is FQNEAQ. The V end lost 1 base, the J end lost 0 bases, and 17 bases lay between the germline ends. CDR3 sequence (DNA): TGTGCCAGCAGCTTAGAAGCCCTCGGACGGGAAAGCACAGATACGCAGTATTTT. Amino acid sequence: CASSLEALGRESTDTQYF.

CDR3 in DNA: TGCGCCAGCAGTCAACTCAAACAACAGGGAATCGCCTACGAGCAGTACTTC. It yields the protein CASSQLKQQGIAYEQYF. The rearrangement uses TRBV23-1 and TRBJ2-7; weak D call: TRBD1 (6 bases). TRBV23-1 is noted as an ORF with a role that remains uncertain. V was trimmed by 2 bases and J by 2 bases, leaving 19 bases between them. The CDR3 extends over 17 amino acids.

In its sample, this clone was seen once. The J gene is TRBJ2-6, the V gene TRBV19; the D gene is possibly TRBD2 (6 bases). The CDR3 contains 16 residues. The germline V gene encodes CDR1 LNHDA and CDR2 SQIVND (reference sequence). The CDR3, as DNA: TGTGCTATGTCCGGGACTTTATCCTCTGGGGCCAACGTCCTGACTTTC. Its protein is CAMSGTLSSGANVLTF.

This rearrangement joins TRBV28 to TRBJ2-1; D is unclear. Germline loops: CDR1 MDHEN, CDR2 SYDVKM. V gave up 1 base and J gave up 10 bases, with 5 bases separating them. CDR3 size: 11 residues. The CDR3 nucleotides are TGTGCCAGCAGTTTATCCAGGGAGCAGTTCTTC. It codes for CASSLSREQFF.

This rearrangement joins TRBV4-1 to TRBJ2-7, with TRBD2 identical over 9 bases. Germline V lookup: CDR1 MGHRA, CDR2 YSYEKL. V lost 5 bases and J lost 6; bases outside the gene matches: 11. The CDR3 runs 15 residues. The CDR3 DNA is TGCGCCAGCAGCTCCGTTACAGGGCGGGGGGGCGAGCAGTACTTC. It is translated as CASSSVTGRGGEQYF.

V gene TRBV9 combines with J gene TRBJ2-6; TRBD1 aligns across 7 bases. J gave up 1 base and V 1 base, and 14 bases lay outside the gene matches. This CDR3 contains 20 residues. Germline lookup yields CDR1 SGDLS and CDR2 YYNGEE. CDR3: CASSVRLGYRGPSGANVLTF. The CDR3 DNA is TGTGCCAGCAGCGTACGACTGGGGTACAGGGGACCTTCTGGGGCCAACGTCCTGACTTTC.